This TCR beta chain was profiled in a study of post-analysis software for immune sequencing data. Unique molecular identifiers were built into the TCR beta cDNA libraries. Starting from approximately 1 to 10 million T cells, the study yielded 450,000 to 500,000 cDNA molecules. TCRdb independently ran MiXCR on the PCR reads; one entry per CDR3 protein. The table records approximately 690,000 distinct CDR3 sequences, 55% to 60% of them present only once. Study-level findings and limits: Compared with controls, patients showed significantly lower normalized Chao1 diversity. By F measure, strong co-clustering occurred among samples prepared in the same batch.

On this clonotype: Its antigen remains unidentified.

This sequence originates from a girl aged 2-9 years with multiple sclerosis. The specimen sequenced was blood.

The CDR3 coding sequence is TGTGCCAGCAGCCAAGCCCCGCATGGTGACACTGAAGCTTTCTTT. Translating it yields CASSQAPHGDTEAFF. The chain joins TRBV3-1 to TRBJ1-1; D is undetermined. Between the trimmed V and J ends, which lost 1 base and 3 bases, there was a span of 12 bases. The CDR3 is 15 amino acids. The germline V gene encodes CDR1 LGHDT and CDR2 YNNKEL (reference sequence).